This T cell receptor (beta chain) was documented in a study of CD8 T cells in Susac syndrome. With random hexamers, reverse transcription was performed on about 0.5 to 1 ug of RNA. TCRdb independently ran MiXCR on the immunoSEQ multiplex PCR reads; one entry per CDR3 protein. The sample includes approximately 100,000 distinct CDR3 sequences, about 95% of them seen just once. The CDR3 totals 15 residues. Germline V gene data show CDR1 as KGHDR and CDR2 as SFDVKD. Trimming cost V 3 bases and J 5 bases, with 12 bases left between them. The chain uses TRBV24-1 and TRBJ2-2; D is unclear. The source material was CD4+ T cells from PBMCs. The receptor's source is a human donor in good health. The CDR3 reads CATSDTYSVTGELFF. The CDR3 DNA reads TGTGCCACCAGTGATACGTATTCGGTTACCGGGGAGCTGTTTTTT.